The clone carrying this T cell receptor (beta chain) was detected ten times or more. The antigen is unknown. Equal genomic DNA amounts from CVID and control samples were sequenced. Sequenced by immunoSEQ multiplex PCR; TCRdb stores in-frame clones only, minus some. The table lists nearly 20,000 clones, no singletons, with roughly 2.5% in the top ten. This record comes from a study of T cell clonality in common variable immunodeficiency. The study's findings and limits: Reportedly, TCR beta sequences from common variable immunodeficiency showed fewer deletions and N-nucleotide insertions. Links between repertoire features and CVID complications were heterogeneity-limited. Compared with controls, CVID subjects had fewer shared TCRbeta clones.

Heparinized whole blood, about 4.5 to 8.5 ml, came from each donor. Sequenced: peripheral blood mononuclear cells. The receptor comes from a human donor with common variable immunodeficiency.

The DNA read from the CDR3 is TGTGCCAGCAGCTTTCGGTTCTACAATGAG. Amino acid sequence: CASSFRFYNE. The full CDR3 protein is CASSFRFYNEQFF. J is TRBJ2-1 and V is TRBV7-8; no reliable D call. The read comes to an end 3 residues before the CDR3 does, leaving the germline J gene to fill in the end. Per germline, CDR1 SGHVS and CDR2 FQNEAQ. CDR3 length: 13 residues. Trimming took off 3 bases at V and 3 bases at J, with 6 bases between the two ends.